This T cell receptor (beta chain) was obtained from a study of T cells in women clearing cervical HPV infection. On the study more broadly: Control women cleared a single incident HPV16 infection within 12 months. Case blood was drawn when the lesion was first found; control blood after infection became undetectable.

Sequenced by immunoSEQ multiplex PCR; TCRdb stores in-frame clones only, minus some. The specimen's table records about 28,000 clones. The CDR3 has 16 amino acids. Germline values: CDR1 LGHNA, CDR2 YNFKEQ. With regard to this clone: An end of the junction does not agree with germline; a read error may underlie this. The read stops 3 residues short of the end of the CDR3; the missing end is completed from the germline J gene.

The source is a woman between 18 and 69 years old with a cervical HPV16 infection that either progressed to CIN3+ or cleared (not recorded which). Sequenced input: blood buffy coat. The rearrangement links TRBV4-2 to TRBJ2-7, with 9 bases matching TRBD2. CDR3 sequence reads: CASSHLSSGDSYEQYF. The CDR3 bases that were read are TGCGCCAGCAGCCATCTGTCTAGCGGGGATTCCTACGAG.